The clone carrying this T cell receptor beta chain was seen a single time. The entry originates in a study of blood T cell repertoires in COVID-19. Study overall: From the United States, Italy and Spain came samples of acute and convalescent COVID-19. From T cells, B-cell-depleted T cells, or PBMCs came the material, which was cDNA or gDNA.

Residents of 24 US areas, aged roughly 18 to 90 years, made up the participants. This CDR3 has 12 amino acids. V was pared by 10 bases and J by 6 bases, with 13 bases between. The germline V gene has CDR1 SNHLY and CDR2 FYNNEI. Per the original data handling: Amplification from reference gene primers served as the basis for estimated nucleated cell counts. TCRdb's copy holds only in-frame clones and misses some; the assay was immunoSEQ multiplex PCR. Clone size and the V and J calls come from that table; the DNA yielded D and trimming. The sample has about 62,000 clones, around 65% seen once. This clonotype originated in a woman aged 55 to 70 who had been exposed to COVID-19. Sequencing input: PBMCs or T cells enriched from blood (not recorded which). This chain links TRBV2 with TRBJ2-1; D may be TRBD2 (7 bases). The CDR3 here is CAIRGGANEQFF. The DNA for the CDR3 is TGTGCCATTCGAGGGGGGGCCAATGAGCAGTTCTTC.